This TCR beta chain was sequenced in a study of blood T cell repertoires in COVID-19. On the study more broadly: There were acute and convalescent COVID-19 samples, and they came from the United States, Italy and Spain. PBMCs, B-cell-depleted T cells, or T cells provided the cDNA or gDNA that made up the material.

How the authors handled the data: Nucleated cell counts were estimated from reference gene primer amplification. Assay: immunoSEQ multiplex PCR; the TCRdb copy retains only in-frame clones and omits some. That table is the source of V, J and clone size, and D and trimming were worked out from the DNA. The table includes some 70,000 clones, about nine tenths detected once. Trimming took 7 bases from V and 0 from J, leaving 12 bases between them. This CDR3 is built from 14 residues. Germline V lookup: CDR1 MNHEY, CDR2 SVGAGI. The V and J genes are TRBV6-5 and TRBJ2-5; D call uncertain. This sequence was found in a human donor with active COVID-19. The donor label of this sample is uncertain. The sequenced sample was peripheral blood. The CDR3 DNA reads as TGTGCCAGCACCCCCTTGAGCGACCAAGAGACCCAGTACTTC. Translation gives CASTPLSDQETQYF.